Shown below are 20 T cell receptor beta chains from a single sample sequenced in a study of T cells in localized non-small cell lung cancer. Repertoires were generated with immunoSEQ multiplex PCR, while TCRdb's copy carries only in-frame clones and drops some. The data show under 40,000 clones, roughly 87% seen once. Material: peripheral blood, obtained before any cancer treatment. The receptors here all came from a male donor aged 60 or older with stage III squamous cell lung carcinoma.

V is TRBV2 and J is TRBJ1-2, with 7 bases that match TRBD1. Germline CDR1 is SNHLY and CDR2 is FYNNEI. The CDR3 runs 13 residues. Trimming removed 6 bases from V and 4 bases from J; junction bases left unmatched: 5. The CDR3 sequence: CASRGDSPYGYTF. CDR3 nucleotides: TGTGCCAGCAGGGGGGACAGTCCCTATGGCTACACCTTC.

This chain connects TRBV19 to TRBJ2-7; D might be TRBD1 or TRBD2, each matching 5 bases. Germline-derived CDR1 and CDR2 are LNHDA and SQIVND (reference sequence). The V gene lost 9 bases and the J gene lost 4 bases, with 16 bases spanning the gap. The CDR3 covers 13 residues. The CDR3 coding sequence is TGTGCCAGCTCCGGGACGGATCGTTACGAGCAGTACTTC. Translation: CASSGTDRYEQYF.

J is TRBJ2-3 and V is TRBV29-1; 11 bases fit TRBD2. The V gene's germline CDR1 is SQVTM and CDR2 ANQGSEA. Trimming took 4 bases from V and 0 from J; bases not matched to a gene: 3. The length of the CDR3 is 15 residues. The CDR3 DNA follows: TGCAGCGTTGCCGGGACTAGCGGCAGCACAGATACGCAGTATTTT. Translating gives CSVAGTSGSTDTQYF.

The V and J genes are TRBV2 and TRBJ2-7; TRBD1 matches 8 bases. J was trimmed by 0 bases and V by 5 bases; bases with no gene match: 3. CDR3 length: 14 residues. Germline V gives CDR1 SNHLY, CDR2 FYNNEI. The CDR3 region is CASSQDRDSYEQYF. CDR3 in DNA: TGTGCCAGCAGTCAGGACAGGGACTCCTACGAGCAGTACTTC. The entire variable domain, with the rest obtained from reference TRBV2 and TRBJ2-7, is as follows: EPEVTQTPSHQVTQMGQEVILRCVPISNHLYFYWYRQILGQKVEFLVSFYNNEISEKSEIFDDQFSVERPDGSNFTLKIRSTKLEDSAMYFCASSQDRDSYEQYFGPGTRLTVT.

CDR3 in DNA: TGTGCCAGTAGTATAATCGGGGGGGGATATACGCAGTATTTT. This gives the protein CASSIIGGGYTQYF. The rearrangement joins TRBV19 to TRBJ2-3, with TRBD2 identical over 8 bases. The V gene end was trimmed by 2 bases and the J gene end by 7 bases; junction bases not matched to a gene: 5. Germline V gene data show CDR1 as LNHDA and CDR2 as SQIVND (reference sequence). This CDR3 contains 14 residues.

The chain employs TRBV5-4 and TRBJ2-7, with D possibly TRBD2 on 6 matching bases. Germline assignment: CDR1 SGHNT and CDR2 YYREEE (reference sequence). Trimming stripped 4 bases from V and 6 bases from J, with 11 bases between. This CDR3 is 12 amino acids long. Here the CDR3 DNA reads TGTGCCAGCAGCCGGGACTGGGGCGAGCAGTACTTC. Translated, it gives CASSRDWGEQYF.

The gene calls are TRBV18 and TRBJ2-4; no firm D call. Trimming left V 1 base short and J 5 bases short, with 6 bases between. CDR1 is KGHSH and CDR2 is LQKENI in the germline V gene. The CDR3 contains 13 residues. The CDR3 reads CASSPQSENIQYF. CDR3 nucleotide sequence: TGTGCCAGCTCACCACAATCGGAAAACATTCAGTACTTC.

This chain links TRBV11-2 with TRBJ1-4, with 9 nucleotides matching TRBD1. CDR1 SGHAT and CDR2 FQNNGV come from the germline V gene. V dropped 2 bases and J dropped 6; count of bases not matched to a gene: 7. CDR3 size: 16 residues. The CDR3 is CASSLTRGQGYEKLFF. CDR3 in DNA: TGTGCCAGCAGCTTAACCCGCGGACAGGGGTATGAAAAACTGTTTTTT.

This chain connects TRBV19 to TRBJ1-1; 7 bases are shared with TRBD1. The CDR3 is made up of 15 amino acids. The germline gives CDR1 LNHDA, CDR2 SQIVND (reference sequence). The V gene end was trimmed by 6 bases and the J gene end by 1 base; junction bases not matched to a gene: 8. This CDR3 is CASSHRDSQNTEAFF. The CDR3 DNA sequence: TGTGCCAGTAGCCACCGGGACAGCCAGAACACTGAAGCTTTCTTT.

This chain joins TRBV30 and TRBJ2-5, with TRBD2 matching over 7 bases. V trimming: 1 base; J trimming: 5 bases; junction bases outside the gene matches: 4. Germline V gene data show CDR1 as GTSNPN and CDR2 as SVGIG (reference sequence). The CDR3 loop spans 13 amino acids. In DNA, the CDR3 is TGTGCCTGGAGTGGCGGGAGTTGGGAGACCCAGTACTTC. It yields the protein CAWSGGSWETQYF.

The chain has TRBV7-8 and TRBJ2-7; D not resolved. CDR1 and CDR2 from the germline V gene are SGHVS and FQNEAQ. V lost 5 bases, J lost 0 bases, and 11 bases lay in between. CDR3 length: 14 amino acids. CDR3 loop: CASSVELHSYEQYF. CDR3 bases: TGTGCCAGCAGCGTCGAACTACACTCCTACGAGCAGTACTTC.

The rearrangement links TRBV6-1 to TRBJ1-1; D is possibly TRBD1 (6 bases). The V and J ends lost 6 bases and 1 base respectively, with 12 bases between them. CDR3 size: 14 residues. Germline V gene data show CDR1 as MNHNS and CDR2 as SASEGT. CDR3 DNA: TGTGCCAGCAGCCTGGACAGCTGGAACACTGAAGCTTTCTTT. This sequence encodes CASSLDSWNTEAFF.

V usage is TRBV14 and J usage is TRBJ2-7; tentative D call: TRBD2 (5 bases). Trimming removed 4 bases from V and 3 bases from J, with 16 bases in between. This CDR3 comprises 15 residues. The germline V gene encodes CDR1 SGHDN and CDR2 FVKESK. DNA of the CDR3: TGTGCCAGCAGCCGCATTCCCGGGAACAGCTACGAGCAGTACTTC. Amino acids: CASSRIPGNSYEQYF. The whole variable domain, filled in from reference TRBV14 and TRBJ2-7, reads EAGVTQFPSHSVIEKGQTVTLRCDPISGHDNLYWYRRVMGKEIKFLLHFVKESKQDESGMPNNRFLAERTGGTYSTLKVQPAELEDSGVYFCASSRIPGNSYEQYFGPGTRLTVT.

The chain joins TRBV27 to TRBJ2-7; D might be TRBD1 or TRBD2, each matching 5 bases. The length of the CDR3 is 15 residues. Per the germline V gene, CDR1 is MNHEY and CDR2 is SMNVEV (reference sequence). The V end was cut by 4 bases, the J end by 3 bases, with 16 bases between. DNA of the CDR3: TGTGCCAGCAGTTCCCCGGGACGGACCCTCTACGAGCAGTACTTC. This encodes CASSSPGRTLYEQYF.

This clone was observed once. Here the CDR3 reads CASSSRGPSPTEAFF. The CDR3 DNA is TGTGCCAGCAGCTCTAGGGGTCCAAGCCCCACTGAAGCTTTCTTT. This chain links TRBV11-3 with TRBJ1-1; TRBD1 might be the D (5 bases). Germline values: CDR1 SGHNT, CDR2 YENEEA. This CDR3 is 15 amino acids long. V was cut by 4 bases and J by 4 bases, with 16 bases left in between.

The chain's CDR3 is CASSVGGLNSPLHF. CDR3 nucleotides: TGTGCCAGCAGCGTGGGAGGGTTGAATTCACCCCTCCACTTT. The chain is built from TRBV9 and TRBJ1-6; D gene unclear. V lost 2 bases, J lost 7 bases, and 10 bases lay in between. The CDR3 length is 14 residues. Germline V CDR1 and CDR2: SGDLS, YYNGEE.

The chain uses TRBV27 and TRBJ1-2, with D hard to call. V was clipped by 4 bases and J by 6 bases, with 15 bases between them. This CDR3 is 14 amino acids long. The V gene's germline CDR1 is MNHEY and CDR2 SMNVEV (reference sequence). The CDR3 region has the DNA TGTGCCAGCAGTTCACTATGGCGTACGGATGGCTACACCTTC. This sequence encodes CASSSLWRTDGYTF.

V is TRBV18 and J is TRBJ2-7; the D gene could be TRBD1 or TRBD2 (5 bases each). Germline V lookup: CDR1 KGHSH, CDR2 LQKENI. Trimming stripped 1 base from V and 0 bases from J, with 7 bases between. The CDR3 loop spans 14 amino acids. CDR3 sequence (DNA): TGTGCCAGCTCACCACAGGGGAGCTCCTACGAGCAGTACTTC. This codes for CASSPQGSSYEQYF.

The chain has TRBV2 and TRBJ2-2; TRBD1 matches 9 bases. After removal of 5 bases from V and 2 bases from J, the junction contained 0 bases not matched to a gene. The CDR3 is made up of 14 amino acids. CDR1 SNHLY and CDR2 FYNNEI come from the germline V gene. This CDR3 is CASSTGGNTGELFF. For the CDR3, the DNA is TGTGCCAGCAGTACAGGGGGCAACACCGGGGAGCTGTTTTTT. Variable domain in full (rest from reference TRBV2 and TRBJ2-2): EPEVTQTPSHQVTQMGQEVILRCVPISNHLYFYWYRQILGQKVEFLVSFYNNEISEKSEIFDDQFSVERPDGSNFTLKIRSTKLEDSAMYFCASSTGGNTGELFFGEGSRLTVL.

The chain employs TRBV11-2 and TRBJ2-3, with D perhaps TRBD1 or TRBD2 (5 bases each). The ends were cut back, 5 bases at V and 0 bases at J, with 24 bases in the middle. CDR1 is SGHAT and CDR2 is FQNNGV in the germline V gene. CDR3 length: 19 residues. The CDR3 spells CASSPRRRTPWGSTDTQYF. The CDR3 DNA is TGTGCCAGCAGCCCACGCCGTAGGACCCCCTGGGGGAGCACAGATACGCAGTATTTT. The complete variable domain, with remaining parts taken from reference TRBV11-2 and TRBJ2-3, reads EAGVAQSPRYKIIEKRQSVAFWCNPISGHATLYWYQQILGQGPKLLIQFQNNGVVDDSQLPKDRFSAERLKGVDSTLKIQPAKLEDSAVYLCASSPRRRTPWGSTDTQYFGPGTRLTVL.